Described below is a single T cell receptor beta chain sequence and its context. In the source study's methods: It was from reference gene primer amplification that nucleated cell counts were estimated. The data were produced by immunoSEQ multiplex PCR, yet TCRdb's version contains in-frame clones alone and is incomplete. V, J and clone size were drawn from that table, and D and trimming were deduced from the DNA. Of roughly 130,000 clones listed, roughly four fifths are singletons. The data originate from a study of blood T cell repertoires in COVID-19. Study background: The samples span acute and convalescent COVID-19 from the United States, Italy and Spain. T cells, B-cell-depleted T cells, or PBMCs provided the cDNA or gDNA that served as material.

This CDR3 region has 12 residues. CDR1 and CDR2 from the germline V gene are MNHEY and SVGAGI. The V end lost 7 bases, the J end lost 3 bases, and 7 bases lay between the germline ends. The sequence derives from a woman in her sixties with acute or convalescent COVID-19. The chain uses TRBV6-5 and TRBJ2-1, with no clear D. What was sequenced was peripheral blood. CDR3 nucleotide sequence: TGTGCCAGCATGAGTTTCTACAATGAGCAGTTCTTC. Its protein product is CASMSFYNEQFF.